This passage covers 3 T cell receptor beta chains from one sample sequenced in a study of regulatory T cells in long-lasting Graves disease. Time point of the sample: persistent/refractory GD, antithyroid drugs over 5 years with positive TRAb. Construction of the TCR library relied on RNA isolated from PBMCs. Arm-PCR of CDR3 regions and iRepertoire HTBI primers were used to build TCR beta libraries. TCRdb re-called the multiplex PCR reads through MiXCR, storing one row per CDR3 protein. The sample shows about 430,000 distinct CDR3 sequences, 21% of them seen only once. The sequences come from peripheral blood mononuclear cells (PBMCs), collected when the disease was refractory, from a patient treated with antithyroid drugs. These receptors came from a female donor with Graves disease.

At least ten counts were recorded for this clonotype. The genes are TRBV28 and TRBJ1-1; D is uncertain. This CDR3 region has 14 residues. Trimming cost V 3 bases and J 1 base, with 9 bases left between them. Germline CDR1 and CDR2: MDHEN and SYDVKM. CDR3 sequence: CASSLNAGNTEAFF. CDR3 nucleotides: TGTGCCAGCAGTTTGAATGCCGGGAACACTGAAGCTTTCTTT.

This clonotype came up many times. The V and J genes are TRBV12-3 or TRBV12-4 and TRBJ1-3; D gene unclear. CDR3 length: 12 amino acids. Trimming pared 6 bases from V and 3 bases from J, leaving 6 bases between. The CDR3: CASRRSGNTIYF. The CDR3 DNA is TGTGCCAGCAGGAGAAGTGGAAACACCATATATTTT.

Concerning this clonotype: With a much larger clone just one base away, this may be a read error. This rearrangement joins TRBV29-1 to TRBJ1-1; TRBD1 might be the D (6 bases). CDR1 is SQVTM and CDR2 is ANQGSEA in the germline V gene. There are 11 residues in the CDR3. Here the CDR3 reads CGPVGGTEAFF. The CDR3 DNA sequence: TGCGGCCCGGTAGGGGGGACTGAAGCTTTCTTT. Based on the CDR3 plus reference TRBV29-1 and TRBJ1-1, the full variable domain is SAVISQKPSRDICQRGTSLTIQCQVDSQVTMMFWYRQQPGQSLTLIATANQGSEATYESGFVIDKFPISRPNLTFSTLTVSNMSPEDSSIYLCGPVGGTEAFFGQGTRLTVV.